The 16 T cell receptor beta chains below come from one sample, sequenced in a study of Tregs in tolerant kidney transplant recipients. TCRdb keeps only in-frame clones here, not all; method: immunoSEQ multiplex PCR. The sample holds tens of thousands of clones, 90% to 95% seen once. Sequenced material: CD8+ T cells from blood. The receptors stem from a human donor in good health.

V gene TRBV30 combines with J gene TRBJ2-7; D is possibly TRBD2 (5 bases). This CDR3 is 13 amino acids long. V dropped 0 bases and J dropped 5 bases, with 11 bases sitting between them. Germline-derived CDR1 and CDR2 are GTSNPN and SVGIG (reference sequence). CDR3 coding DNA: TGTGCCTGGAGTGTACTAGAAGGGAACGAGCAGTACTTC. It encodes CAWSVLEGNEQYF. The full variable domain, in which reference TRBV30 and TRBJ2-7 provide the parts outside the CDR3, is SQTIHQWPATLVQPVGSPLSLECTVEGTSNPNLYWYRQAAGRGLQLLFYSVGIGQISSEVPQNLSASRPQDRQFILSSKKLLLSDSGFYLCAWSVLEGNEQYFGPGTRLTVT.

This rearrangement joins TRBV13 to TRBJ1-5, with a tentative D call TRBD1 (5 bases). V was trimmed by 5 bases and J by 2 bases, leaving 13 bases between them. Germline CDR1 is PRHDT and CDR2 is FYEKMQ (reference sequence). The CDR3 covers 15 residues. The CDR3 here is CASSMGLEGNQPQHF. In DNA form, the CDR3 reads TGTGCCAGCAGCATGGGACTAGAAGGCAATCAGCCCCAGCATTTT.

V and J are TRBV19 and TRBJ2-7; 7 bases line up with TRBD1. Germline CDR1 LNHDA, CDR2 SQIVND (reference sequence). The CDR3 spans 14 residues. Trimming at V came to 5 bases and at J to 5 bases, leaving 9 bases not matched to a gene. CDR3 in DNA: TGTGCCAGTAGTGAACAGGGGCCGTGGGACGAGCAGTACTTC. It specifies CASSEQGPWDEQYF.

The chain employs TRBV7-6 and TRBJ1-3, with a tentative D call TRBD1 (5 bases). Germline CDR1 SGHVS, CDR2 FNYEAQ. V gave up 4 bases and J gave up 0 bases, with 16 bases separating them. The CDR3 consists of 17 residues. CDR3 nucleotide sequence: TGTGCCAGCAGCTCCTATCGAGGGGTCCCCTCTGGAAACACCATATATTTT. It translates to CASSSYRGVPSGNTIYF.

This clone is a singleton in its sample. The chain couples TRBV27 to TRBJ1-1; 8 bases align to TRBD1. Trimming removed 4 bases from V and 4 bases from J; junction bases left unmatched: 8. From germline, CDR1 is MNHEY and CDR2 SMNVEV (reference sequence). The CDR3 consists of 15 residues. Here the CDR3 DNA reads TGTGCCAGCAGTTCCGGAACAGGGGGACTCACTGAAGCTTTCTTT. This sequence encodes CASSSGTGGLTEAFF.

V usage is TRBV7-9 and J usage is TRBJ1-1, with D possibly being TRBD1 (5 bases). V was shortened by 5 bases and J by 3 bases, with 13 bases between the two germline ends. Per germline, CDR1 SEHNR and CDR2 FQNEAQ (reference sequence). CDR3 length: 14 amino acids. The CDR3 reads CASSIGGVDTEAFF. In DNA form, the CDR3 reads TGTGCCAGCAGCATTGGGGGAGTCGACACTGAAGCTTTCTTT.

The chain employs TRBV6-5 and TRBJ2-7; no definite D call. The CDR3 spans 16 residues. Between the trimmed V and J ends, which lost 0 bases and 4 bases, there was a span of 16 bases. In germline, CDR1 is MNHEY, CDR2 SVGAGI. The CDR3 loop is CASSYSMTRPLYEQYF. The CDR3 DNA reads TGTGCCAGCAGTTACTCGATGACGCGGCCCCTTTACGAGCAGTACTTC.

V gene TRBV21-1 combines with J gene TRBJ1-1. TRBV21-1 is a pseudogene. The CDR3 loop spans 17 amino acids. This CDR3 is CASSKEVVASRNTEAFF. CDR3 in DNA: TGTGCCAGCAGCAAAGAGGTGGTAGCCAGCCGGAACACTGAAGCTTTCTTT.

The chain couples TRBV7-6 to TRBJ1-2; D possibly corresponds to TRBD1 (6 bases). The V end lost 5 bases, the J end lost 5 bases, and 18 bases lay between the germline ends. The CDR3 has 15 amino acids. CDR1 is SGHVS, CDR2 FNYEAQ, per germline. The CDR3 DNA reads TGTGCCAGCAGCCCATCAGGGGCCCTCGGGTATGGCTACACCTTC. Translation: CASSPSGALGYGYTF.

V gene TRBV19 combines with J gene TRBJ2-1; D not resolved. Trimming took off 4 bases at V and 1 base at J, with 14 bases between the two ends. This CDR3 has 16 residues. Germline V lookup: CDR1 LNHDA, CDR2 SQIVND (reference sequence). DNA for the CDR3: TGTGCCAGTAGTACCCCGCTGGAGATTTCCTACAATGAGCAGTTCTTC. This translates into CASSTPLEISYNEQFF. The variable domain in full, with the rest retrieved from reference TRBV19 and TRBJ2-1, is DGGITQSPKYLFRKEGQNVTLSCEQNLNHDAMYWYRQDPGQGLRLIYYSQIVNDFQKGDIAEGYSVSREKKESFPLTVTSAQKNPTAFYLCASSTPLEISYNEQFFGPGTRLTVL.

This clone was recorded once. The chain combines TRBV6-1 with TRBJ2-7; 8 bases fit TRBD1. The ends lost 6 bases at V and 4 bases at J; junction bases unmatched: 8. Germline V lookup: CDR1 MNHNS, CDR2 SASEGT. The CDR3 runs to 14 residues. The CDR3 spells CASRGQTGAYEQYF. DNA of the CDR3: TGTGCCAGCAGGGGCCAGACAGGGGCATACGAGCAGTACTTC.

V gene TRBV6-5 combines with J gene TRBJ2-1; either TRBD1 or TRBD2 may fit D (5 bases each). Trimming removed 4 bases from V and 5 bases from J, with 9 bases in between. The CDR3 extends over 13 amino acids. CDR1 is MNHEY and CDR2 is SVGAGI in the germline V gene. The CDR3 here is CASSWGRNNEQFF. As DNA, the CDR3 is TGTGCCAGCAGTTGGGGGAGAAACAATGAGCAGTTCTTC.

The chain carries TRBV5-5 and TRBJ2-5; either TRBD1 or TRBD2 may fit D (5 bases each). Looked up from germline, CDR1 is SGHKS and CDR2 is YYEKEE (reference sequence). Trimming removed 2 bases from V and 4 bases from J, with 21 bases in between. The CDR3 consists of 17 residues. The CDR3 region has the DNA TGTGCCAGCAGCTTTGGAGGACCGGGAAGGGGCGGAGAGACCCAGTACTTC. Residues: CASSFGGPGRGGETQYF.

V and J are TRBV6-5 and TRBJ2-7; no clear D. CDR1 and CDR2 from the germline V gene are MNHEY and SVGAGI. Between the trimmed V and J ends, which lost 6 bases and 0 bases, there was a span of 3 bases. The CDR3 totals 11 residues. Here the CDR3 reads CASRDSYEQYF. CDR3 coding DNA: TGTGCCAGCAGAGACTCCTACGAGCAGTACTTC.

This chain connects TRBV6-6 to TRBJ1-5; 7 bases match TRBD1. J was trimmed by 4 bases and V by 6 bases; bases with no gene match: 6. Germline CDR1 is MNHNY and CDR2 is SVGAGI (reference sequence). The CDR3 is 14 residues long. CDR3: CASSRGQYNQPQHF. The CDR3 DNA reads as TGTGCCAGCAGCAGGGGACAGTATAATCAGCCCCAGCATTTT.

The chain joins TRBV30 to TRBJ1-1; D might be TRBD1 (5 bases). V was clipped by 3 bases and J by 4 bases, with 30 bases between them. CDR3 length equals 19 residues. Germline V gene lookup returns CDR1 GTSNPN and CDR2 SVGIG (reference sequence). The CDR3 region has the DNA TGTGCCTGGAGACAGGTCCTAATTCGGGGCTTAATTTGGGGCACTGAAGCTTTCTTT. It translates to CAWRQVLIRGLIWGTEAFF.